The clone carrying this T cell receptor beta chain was found once. Germline-derived CDR1 and CDR2 are SGHRS and YFSETQ. The CDR3 length is 14 residues. V lost 4 bases to trimming and J lost 1 base; unmatched junction nucleotides: 3. An input of about 0.45 to 1 ug of RNA was subjected to reverse transcription using random hexamers. TCRdb called the immunoSEQ multiplex PCR reads again in MiXCR, with one record for every CDR3 protein. The sample shows 200,000 to 250,000 distinct CDR3 sequences, roughly nine tenths of them seen only once. Bulk CD8+ and CD4+ cells came from magnetic negative isolation; CD8+ TEMRA by FACS. The sample is drawn from a study of CD8 T cells in Susac syndrome.

The sequencing sample was made of CD8+ T cells from PBMCs. The chain has TRBV5-1 and TRBJ1-1; 8 nucleotides agree with TRBD1. The clonotype was recovered from a human donor with multiple sclerosis. CDR3 sequence reads: CASSIGTGNTEAFF. In DNA, the CDR3 is TGCGCCAGCAGCATAGGGACAGGGAACACTGAAGCTTTCTTT.